This T cell receptor beta chain is from a study of post-analysis software for immune sequencing data. About the research overall: Clinical courses comprised relapsing-remitting, secondary progressive and progressive-relapsing multiple sclerosis.

General study points: A significant reduction in normalized Chao1 diversity was observed in multiple sclerosis patients versus controls. With TRBV5-6, TRBV5-1 and TRBV20-1 included, 4 to 6 TRBV segments were more frequent in patients than in controls. Clustering by F measure revealed strong co-clustering among samples prepared together in one batch.

Germline V lookup: CDR1 MNHNY, CDR2 SVGAGI (reference sequence). Trimming at V came to 0 bases and at J to 7 bases, leaving 3 bases not matched to a gene. The CDR3 has 14 residues. Incorporated into the TCR beta cDNA libraries were unique molecular identifiers, which served to reduce PCR and sequencing biases. T cells, roughly 1 to 10 million of them, yielded some 510,000 cDNA molecules. TCRdb passed the PCR reads through MiXCR, listing each CDR3 protein once. The data hold 550,000 to 700,000 distinct CDR3 sequences, with about 40% observed a single time. About this clonotype: The antigen remains unidentified.

This sequence originates from a girl between 10 and 17 years old with multiple sclerosis. Sequenced input: blood. The gene calls are TRBV6-6 and TRBJ2-5, with 9 bases matching TRBD1. CDR3 residues: CASSYSTGGGTQYF. As DNA, the CDR3 is TGTGCCAGCAGTTACTCGACAGGGGGGGGGACCCAGTACTTC.